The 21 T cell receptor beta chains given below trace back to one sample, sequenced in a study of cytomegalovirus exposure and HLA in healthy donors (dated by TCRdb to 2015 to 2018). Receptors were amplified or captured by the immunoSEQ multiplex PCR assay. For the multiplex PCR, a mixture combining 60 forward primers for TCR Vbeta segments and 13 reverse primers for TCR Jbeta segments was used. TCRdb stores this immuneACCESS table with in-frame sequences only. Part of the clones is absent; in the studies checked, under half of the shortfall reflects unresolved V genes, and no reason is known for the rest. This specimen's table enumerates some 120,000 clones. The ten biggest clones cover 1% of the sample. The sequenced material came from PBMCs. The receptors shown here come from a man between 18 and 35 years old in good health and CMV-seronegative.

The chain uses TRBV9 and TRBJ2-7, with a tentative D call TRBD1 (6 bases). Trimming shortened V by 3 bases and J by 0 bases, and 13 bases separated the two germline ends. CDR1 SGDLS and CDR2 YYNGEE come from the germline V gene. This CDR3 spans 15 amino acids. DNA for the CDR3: TGTGCCAGCAGCGGCGACAGGACGTCCTCCTACGAGCAGTACTTC. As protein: CASSGDRTSSYEQYF.

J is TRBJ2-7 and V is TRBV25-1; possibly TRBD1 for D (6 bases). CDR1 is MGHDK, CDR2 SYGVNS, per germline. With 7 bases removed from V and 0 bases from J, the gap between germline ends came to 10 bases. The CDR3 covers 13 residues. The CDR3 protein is CASKGVGSYEQYF. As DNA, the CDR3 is TGTGCCAGCAAGGGGGTCGGCTCCTACGAGCAGTACTTC.

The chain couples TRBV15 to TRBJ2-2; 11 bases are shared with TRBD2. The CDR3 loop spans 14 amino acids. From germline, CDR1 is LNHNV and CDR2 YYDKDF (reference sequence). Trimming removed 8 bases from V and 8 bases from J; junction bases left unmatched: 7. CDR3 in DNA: TGTGCCACCGGTGCTAGCGGGGGGTTGGGGGAGCTGTTTTTT. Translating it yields CATGASGGLGELFF.

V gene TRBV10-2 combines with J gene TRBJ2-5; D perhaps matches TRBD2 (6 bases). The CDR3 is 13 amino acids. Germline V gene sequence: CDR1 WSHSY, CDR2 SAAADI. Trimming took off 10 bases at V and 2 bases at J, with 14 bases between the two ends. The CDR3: CATAGGPQETQYF. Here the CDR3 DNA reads TGCGCCACCGCAGGAGGGCCACAAGAGACCCAGTACTTC.

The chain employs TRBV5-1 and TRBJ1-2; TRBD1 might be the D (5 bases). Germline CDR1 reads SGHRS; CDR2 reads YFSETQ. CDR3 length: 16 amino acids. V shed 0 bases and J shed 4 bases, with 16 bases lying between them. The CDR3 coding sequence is TGCGCCAGCAGCTTGGCCTCAGGGTCTTGGTCCTATGGCTACACCTTC. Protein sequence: CASSLASGSWSYGYTF. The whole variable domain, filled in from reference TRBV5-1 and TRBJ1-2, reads KAGVTQTPRYLIKTRGQQVTLSCSPISGHRSVSWYQQTPGQGLQFLFEYFSETQRNKGNFPGRFSGRQFSNSRSEMNVSTLELGDSALYLCASSLASGSWSYGYTFGSGTRLTVV.

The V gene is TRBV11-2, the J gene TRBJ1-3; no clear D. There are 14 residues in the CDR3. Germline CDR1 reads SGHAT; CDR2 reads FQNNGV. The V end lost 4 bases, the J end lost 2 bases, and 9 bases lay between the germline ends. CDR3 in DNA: TGTGCCAGCAGCTCAACAGTCGCTGGAAACACCATATATTTT. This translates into CASSSTVAGNTIYF.

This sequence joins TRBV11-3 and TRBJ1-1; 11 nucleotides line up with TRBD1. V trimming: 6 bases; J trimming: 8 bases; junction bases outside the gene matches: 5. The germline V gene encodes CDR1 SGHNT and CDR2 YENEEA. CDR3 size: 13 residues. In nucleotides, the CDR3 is TGTGCCAGCAGACAAGGGACAGGGGGAGAAGCTTTCTTT. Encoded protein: CASRQGTGGEAFF.

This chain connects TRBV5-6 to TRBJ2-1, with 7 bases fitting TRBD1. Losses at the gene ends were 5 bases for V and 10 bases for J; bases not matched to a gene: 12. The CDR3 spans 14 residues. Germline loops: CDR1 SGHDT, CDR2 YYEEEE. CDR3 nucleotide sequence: TGTGCCAGCAGGGCCGGGACAGCGGTTTGGGAGCAGTTCTTC. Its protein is CASRAGTAVWEQFF.

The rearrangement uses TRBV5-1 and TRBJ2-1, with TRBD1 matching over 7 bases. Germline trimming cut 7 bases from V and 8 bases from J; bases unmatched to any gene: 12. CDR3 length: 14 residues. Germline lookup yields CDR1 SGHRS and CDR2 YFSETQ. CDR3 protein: CASCNGQAGDEQFF. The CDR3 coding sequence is TGCGCCAGCTGTAATGGACAGGCAGGCGATGAGCAGTTCTTC.

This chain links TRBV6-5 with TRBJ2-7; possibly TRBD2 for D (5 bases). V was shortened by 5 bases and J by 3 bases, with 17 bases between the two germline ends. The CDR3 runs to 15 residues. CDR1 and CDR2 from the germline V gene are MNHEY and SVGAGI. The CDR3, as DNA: TGTGCCAGCAGTCCTACCGGACTGAGGAACTACGAGCAGTACTTC. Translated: CASSPTGLRNYEQYF.

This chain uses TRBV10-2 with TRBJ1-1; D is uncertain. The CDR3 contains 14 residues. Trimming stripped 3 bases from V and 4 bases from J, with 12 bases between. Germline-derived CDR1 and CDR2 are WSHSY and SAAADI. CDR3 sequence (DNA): TGCGCCAGCAGTGATGGGGTTGAGGGCACTGAAGCTTTCTTT. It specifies CASSDGVEGTEAFF.

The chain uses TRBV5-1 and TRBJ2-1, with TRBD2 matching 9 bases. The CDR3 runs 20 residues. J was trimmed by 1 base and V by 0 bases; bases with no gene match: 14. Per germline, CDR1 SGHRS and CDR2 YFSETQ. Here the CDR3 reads CASSLEVVRSGSVSYNEQFF. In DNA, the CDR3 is TGCGCCAGCAGCTTGGAGGTAGTGCGTAGCGGGAGCGTATCCTACAATGAGCAGTTCTTC.

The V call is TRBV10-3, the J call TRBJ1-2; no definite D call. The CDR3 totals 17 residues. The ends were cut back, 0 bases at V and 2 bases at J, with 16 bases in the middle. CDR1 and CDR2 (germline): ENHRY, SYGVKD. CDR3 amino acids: CAISESGYSGPNYGYTF. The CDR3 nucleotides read TGTGCCATCAGTGAGTCGGGTTATAGCGGCCCAAACTATGGCTACACCTTC.

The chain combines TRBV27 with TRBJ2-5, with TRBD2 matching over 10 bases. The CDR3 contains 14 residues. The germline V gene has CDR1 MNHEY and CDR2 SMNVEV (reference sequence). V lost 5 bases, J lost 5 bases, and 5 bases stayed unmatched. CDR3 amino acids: CASSALAGAETQYF. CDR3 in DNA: TGTGCCAGCAGTGCCCTAGCGGGAGCGGAGACCCAGTACTTC.

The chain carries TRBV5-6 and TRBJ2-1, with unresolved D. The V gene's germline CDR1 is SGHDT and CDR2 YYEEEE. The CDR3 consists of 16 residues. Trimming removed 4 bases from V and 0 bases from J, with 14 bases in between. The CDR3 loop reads CASSAKSLSSYNEQFF. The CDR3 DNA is TGTGCCAGCAGCGCAAAAAGCCTGAGCTCCTACAATGAGCAGTTCTTC.

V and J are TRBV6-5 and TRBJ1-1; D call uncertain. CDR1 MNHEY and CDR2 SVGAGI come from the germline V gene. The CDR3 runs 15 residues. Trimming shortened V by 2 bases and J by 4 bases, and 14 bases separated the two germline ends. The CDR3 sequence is CASSYVAGVSTEAFF. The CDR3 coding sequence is TGTGCCAGCAGTTACGTCGCCGGGGTTAGCACTGAAGCTTTCTTT.

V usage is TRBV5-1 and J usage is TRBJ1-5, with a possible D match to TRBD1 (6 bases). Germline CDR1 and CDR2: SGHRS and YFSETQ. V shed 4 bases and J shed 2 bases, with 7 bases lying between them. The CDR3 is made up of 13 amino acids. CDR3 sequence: CASSPGGNQPQHF. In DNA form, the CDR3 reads TGCGCCAGCAGCCCAGGGGGCAATCAGCCCCAGCATTTT.

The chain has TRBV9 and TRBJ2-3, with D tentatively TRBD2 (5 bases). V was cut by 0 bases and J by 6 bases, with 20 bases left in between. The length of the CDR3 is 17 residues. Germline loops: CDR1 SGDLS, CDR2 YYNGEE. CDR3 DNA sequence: TGTGCCAGCAGCGTAGGGCTGGAAAAATTTAGAGGGGATACGCAGTATTTT. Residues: CASSVGLEKFRGDTQYF.

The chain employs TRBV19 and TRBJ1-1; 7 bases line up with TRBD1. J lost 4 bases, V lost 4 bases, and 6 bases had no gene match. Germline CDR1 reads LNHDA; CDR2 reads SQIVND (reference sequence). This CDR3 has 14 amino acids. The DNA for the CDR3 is TGTGCCAGTAGTACCGTGACAGGGATCACTGAAGCTTTCTTT. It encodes CASSTVTGITEAFF.

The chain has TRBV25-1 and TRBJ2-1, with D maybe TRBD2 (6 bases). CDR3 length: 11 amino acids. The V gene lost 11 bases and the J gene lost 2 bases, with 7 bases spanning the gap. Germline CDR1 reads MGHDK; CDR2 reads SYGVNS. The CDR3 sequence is CAGGAYNEQFF. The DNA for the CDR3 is TGTGCCGGCGGGGCCTACAATGAGCAGTTCTTC.

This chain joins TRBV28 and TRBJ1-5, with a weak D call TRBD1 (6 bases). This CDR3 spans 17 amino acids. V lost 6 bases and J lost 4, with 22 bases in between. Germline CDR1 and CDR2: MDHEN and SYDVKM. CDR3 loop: CASRIVAPGGTNQPQHF. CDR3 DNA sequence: TGTGCCAGCAGAATTGTGGCCCCGGGGGGGACAAATCAGCCCCAGCATTTT. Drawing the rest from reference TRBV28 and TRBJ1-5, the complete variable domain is DVKVTQSSRYLVKRTGEKVFLECVQDMDHENMFWYRQDPGLGLRLIYFSYDVKMKEKGDIPEGYSVSREKKERFSLILESASTNQTSMYLCASRIVAPGGTNQPQHFGDGTRLSIL.